This T cell receptor (beta chain) was sequenced for a study of Graves' ophthalmopathy and Graves' hyperthyroidism (dated by TCRdb to the late 2010s). In the study overall: Hyperthyroidism was considered stable if no progression to ophthalmopathy occurred within 18 months of follow-up. Following sample collection, hyperthyroidism patients were given methimazole at a starting dose of 30 mg daily, and ophthalmopathy patients were given high-dose intravenous methylprednisolone. In total, some 140 blood samples were TCR-sequenced: 43 ophthalmopathy, some 80 hyperthyroidism and about 17 hyperthyroidism-to-ophthalmopathy patients. To explore V-J signatures that distinguish ophthalmopathy from hyperthyroidism, a discovery set of under 110 patients was enrolled, made up of 40 to 45 with ophthalmopathy and 55 to 65 with stable hyperthyroidism. TCR beta repertoire signatures were used to distinguish Graves' ophthalmopathy from Graves' hyperthyroidism and to predict progression to ophthalmopathy. In six or seven hyperthyroidism patients, the T-cell repertoires found in thyroid tissue were compared with those found in blood. An independent validation cohort was composed of around 19 hyperthyroidism patients and roughly 16 patients who later progressed from hyperthyroidism to ophthalmopathy.

Remarks on this clonotype: Which antigen it targets is not known. Per-base qualities were not stored, and no clone one base away is much larger.

The investigation overall reported the following: Most expanded thyroid clonotypes with frequency above 0.001 were also detected in blood, suggesting blood repertoires may reflect the thyroid immune response. In validation, the model predicted ophthalmopathy progression with 70.59% sensitivity and around 72% specificity; 12 predicted patients were CT-confirmed with GO in a median of approximately 6.2 months. Ophthalmopathy was separated from stable hyperthyroidism by the 13-signature model with roughly 88% sensitivity and approximately 84% specificity in cross-validation and with 80%/75% in the test set. Sample size was not predetermined statistically, and investigators were not blinded to group allocation.

For repertoire sequencing, the TCR beta CDR3 regions were amplified from RNA transcripts. The first round was an RT-PCR using HTBI primers with the Qiagen OneStep RT-PCR kit, and this first round was followed by a second-round multiplex PCR, then size selection and purification. Libraries were sequenced on an Illumina HiSeq2000 using paired-end 100 bp reads. The original pipeline was this. Reads were processed with SOAPnuke, discarding reads with adapters, uncalled bases, mean Phred below 15, or no exact constant-primer or identifier match. COPE v1.2.5 was used to merge the high-quality paired reads. Unique nucleotide sequences were defined as clonotypes and aligned to IMGT TRB V, D and J references using MiTCR v1.1. The analysis was limited to V-J combinations with a frequency above 0.0001, which together covered just over 98% of the repertoires. For each V-J combination, a TCR clonal expansion and chaos score was defined as the ratio of F50 clonal expansion to chaos observed in the TCRdist matrix. Welch's t-statistics and random forest were used to narrow the features down to 10 to 15 V-J combinations, which were then fed into a naive Bayes classifier. Thyroid-blood repertoire similarity was quantified with the Morisita-Horn index. TCRdb itself trimmed the public reads at Q25 with fastp, ran MiXCR and retained productive beta chains. Rows are unified per CDR3 protein, each entry keeping the most common DNA and genes. The V and J calls here are based on TCRdb, not the publication. The sample table records 500,000 to 600,000 distinct CDR3 sequences; roughly 39% of these occur just once. The top ten constitute roughly 4% of the sample.

V loses 1 base, J loses 7 bases, and the germline ends lie 17 bases apart. Inclusive of the bounding cysteine and phenylalanine, the CDR3 is 16 residues long. Only the CDR3 region is kept as DNA, spanning 48 bases read in frame from base 1. CDR1 and CDR2, per the germline V gene (reference sequence), are DFQATT and SNEGSKA. Patients with hyperthyroidism were aged 18 to 65 years, had been newly diagnosed, and had a disease duration of less than 2 months. Anyone with other autoimmune diseases, uncontrolled infections, pregnancy or lactation was excluded from the study. Diagnosis was based on clinical symptoms, serum thyroxine, TRAb, thyroid ultrasound and orbital computed tomography. Total RNA was extracted using Trizol reagent, and RNA quality was checked on an Agilent 2100 Bioanalyzer.

The TCR was taken from an adult man with Graves' hyperthyroidism. The rearrangement joined TRBV20-1 to TRBJ1-6; the D segment could be TRBD1, given 6 matching bases. Sequencing was carried out using peripheral blood or thyroid tissue (not recorded which). The DNA sequence is TGCAGTGCTAGAGGGGGGGGGGGGGCCTTGAATTCACCCCTCCACTTT. It encodes CSARGGGGALNSPLHF.